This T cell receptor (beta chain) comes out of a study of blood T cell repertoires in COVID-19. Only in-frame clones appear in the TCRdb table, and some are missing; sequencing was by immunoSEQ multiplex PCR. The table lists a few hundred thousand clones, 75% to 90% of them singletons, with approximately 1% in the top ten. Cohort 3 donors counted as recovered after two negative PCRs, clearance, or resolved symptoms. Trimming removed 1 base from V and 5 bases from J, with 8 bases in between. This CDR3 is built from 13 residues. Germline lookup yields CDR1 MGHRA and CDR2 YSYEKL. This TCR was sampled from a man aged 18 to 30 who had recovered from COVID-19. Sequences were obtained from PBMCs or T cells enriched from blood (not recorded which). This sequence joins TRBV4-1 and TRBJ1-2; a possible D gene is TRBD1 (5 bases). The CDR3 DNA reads TGCGCCAGCAGCCAAGTTGGGACTTATGGCTACACCTTC. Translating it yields CASSQVGTYGYTF.